One T cell receptor beta chain is described in this entry. The data belong to a study of control samples from healthy donors and cancer patients. The method was immunoSEQ multiplex PCR; TCRdb's version includes in-frame clones alone and lacks a portion of them. The sample records 75,000 to 100,000 clones, about 88% being singletons. CDR3 length: 14 residues. V gave up 6 bases and J gave up 1 base, with 12 bases separating them. Germline values: CDR1 SGHAT, CDR2 FQDESV (reference sequence). V and J are TRBV11-1 and TRBJ2-5, with D maybe TRBD2 (6 bases). This clonotype was obtained from a woman between 45 and 60 years old in good health. Sequencing input: blood. CDR3 residues: CASSHRDFQETQYF. CDR3 sequence (DNA): TGTGCCAGCAGTCACCGGGACTTCCAAGAGACCCAGTACTTC. Variable domain in full (rest from reference TRBV11-1 and TRBJ2-5): EAEVAQSPRYKITEKSQAVAFWCDPISGHATLYWYRQILGQGPELLVQFQDESVVDDSQLPKDRFSAERLKGVDSTLKIQPAELGDSAMYLCASSHRDFQETQYFGPGTRLLVL.